The next 21 T cell receptor beta chains were all read from a single sample in a study of radiotherapy plus CTLA-4 blockade in lung cancer. The method was immunoSEQ multiplex PCR; TCRdb's version includes in-frame clones alone and lacks a portion of them. The sample lists tens of thousands of clones, 75% to 85% occurring once. The specimen was peripheral blood, collected from a patient treated with radiotherapy plus ipilimumab. Source of these receptors: a human donor with non-small cell lung cancer who had a partial response to radiotherapy plus ipilimumab.

This chain links TRBV29-1 with TRBJ2-7; tentative D call: TRBD2 (5 bases). V lost 5 bases and J 0 bases, leaving 14 bases between the germline ends. The germline gives CDR1 SQVTM, CDR2 ANQGSEA. There are 14 residues in the CDR3. The DNA of the CDR3 is TGCAGCGTTCGAGATGGCGGGCGCTCCTACGAGCAGTACTTC. Its protein product is CSVRDGGRSYEQYF.

V is TRBV9 and J is TRBJ1-3; D gene unclear. Trimming took 0 bases from V and 4 from J, leaving 8 bases between them. CDR1 is SGDLS and CDR2 is YYNGEE in the germline V gene. The CDR3 has 14 amino acids. DNA for the CDR3: TGTGCCAGCAGCGTAGGAGGGATAGGAAACACCATATATTTT. Its protein product is CASSVGGIGNTIYF.

The chain couples TRBV4-3 to TRBJ2-3; 7 bases agree with TRBD2. Germline CDR1 LGHNA, CDR2 YSLEER. The CDR3 totals 15 residues. V shed 0 bases and J 5 bases; nucleotides not matched to a gene: 5. The chain's CDR3 is CASSQDQGEGDTQYF. CDR3 sequence (DNA): TGCGCCAGCAGCCAAGATCAAGGGGAGGGAGATACGCAGTATTTT.

This chain joins TRBV11-1 and TRBJ1-5; D not resolved. Trimming shortened V by 4 bases and J by 4 bases, and 8 bases separated the two germline ends. This CDR3 comprises 13 residues. Germline CDR1 reads SGHAT; CDR2 reads FQDESV (reference sequence). The CDR3 DNA sequence: TGTGCCAGCAGCTCCGACGGGAATCAGCCCCAGCATTTT. The encoded protein is CASSSDGNQPQHF.

This clone was seen only a few times. The chain employs TRBV6-1 and TRBJ2-5, with D possibly matching TRBD1 (12 bases). The V end was cut by 3 bases, the J end by 10 bases, with 24 bases between. CDR1 is MNHNS and CDR2 is SASEGT in the germline V gene. The CDR3 extends over 16 amino acids. This chain's CDR3 is CASSEGQGATSGVQYF. The CDR3 DNA sequence: TGTGCCAGCAGTGAGGGACAGGGGGCGACTAGCGGGGTCCAGTACTTC.

This sequence joins TRBV7-2 and TRBJ2-5; 8 bases agree with TRBD1. CDR1 and CDR2 (germline): SGHTA, FQGNSA. CDR3 size: 13 residues. V shed 6 bases and J 1 base; nucleotides not matched to a gene: 1. The CDR3 DNA is TGTGCCAGCAGACAGGGGGGCCAAGAGACCCAGTACTTC. Amino acid sequence: CASRQGGQETQYF.

The chain is built from TRBV4-3 and TRBJ2-1; tentative D call: TRBD2 (7 bases). The CDR3 runs 15 residues. V lost 4 bases to trimming and J lost 6 bases, with 16 bases between them. CDR1 and CDR2 from the germline V gene are LGHNA and YSLEER. This chain's CDR3 is CASSPGRGGGNEQFF. The CDR3 DNA is TGCGCCAGCAGCCCTGGGAGGGGGGGCGGCAATGAGCAGTTCTTC.

The chain recombines TRBV19 with TRBJ1-4; possibly TRBD1 for D (6 bases). The CDR3 spans 15 residues. V lost 4 bases, J lost 3 bases, and 12 bases lay in between. CDR1 is LNHDA and CDR2 is SQIVND in the germline V gene (reference sequence). CDR3 sequence: CASSNRASANEKLFF. CDR3 bases: TGTGCCAGTAGTAACAGGGCATCGGCTAATGAAAAACTGTTTTTT.

The chain couples TRBV19 to TRBJ2-6, with D maybe TRBD1 (6 bases). This CDR3 region has 18 residues. Per the germline V gene, CDR1 is LNHDA and CDR2 is SQIVND (reference sequence). With 0 bases removed from V and 4 bases from J, the gap between germline ends came to 16 bases. The CDR3 DNA reads TGTGCCAGTAGTATAGACGCCCCTGTGGGGGCCGGGGCCAACGTCCTGACTTTC. Translating gives CASSIDAPVGAGANVLTF.

The chain combines TRBV2 with TRBJ1-6; D may be TRBD1 (6 bases). CDR1 and CDR2 (germline): SNHLY, FYNNEI. This CDR3 region has 14 residues. V lost 10 bases and J 0 bases, leaving 10 bases between the germline ends. The DNA of the CDR3 is TGTGCCAAATCACAGGGCTCCTATAATTCACCCCTCCACTTT. Translating gives CAKSQGSYNSPLHF.

The chain links TRBV11-2 to TRBJ2-7, with TRBD2 matching over 7 bases. J lost 0 bases, V lost 4 bases, and 9 bases had no gene match. Germline V CDR1 and CDR2: SGHAT, FQNNGV. The CDR3 spans 16 residues. CDR3 nucleotide sequence: TGTGCCAGCAGCTACCGCTCCCTAGCGGCCTCCTACGAGCAGTACTTC. Protein: CASSYRSLAASYEQYF.

This clone was seen only a few times. The chain couples TRBV6-1 to TRBJ1-5, with 9 bases lining up with TRBD1. V was clipped by 5 bases and J by 6 bases; unmatched bases: 5. The CDR3 covers 14 residues. Germline loops: CDR1 MNHNS, CDR2 SASEGT. CDR3 sequence (DNA): TGTGCCAGCAGTTCGGGACAGGGTAGTCAGCCCCAGCATTTT. This gives the protein CASSSGQGSQPQHF.

The gene calls are TRBV11-2 and TRBJ1-5; D remains unclear. Germline values: CDR1 SGHAT, CDR2 FQNNGV. This CDR3 contains 14 residues. Trimming pared 5 bases from V and 7 bases from J, leaving 15 bases between. Here the CDR3 DNA reads TGTGCCAGCAGCCTCACCCGAGGAGACCAGCCCCAGCATTTT. Protein: CASSLTRGDQPQHF.

V usage is TRBV6-6 and J usage is TRBJ2-3; 13 bases fit TRBD2. This CDR3 comprises 13 residues. Germline CDR1 MNHNY, CDR2 SVGAGI (reference sequence). The CDR3 here is CGVGLAGSDTQYF. The CDR3 coding sequence is TGTGGAGTGGGACTAGCGGGGTCAGATACGCAGTATTTT.

The chain is built from TRBV4-2 and TRBJ1-5, with 7 bases aligning to TRBD1. The CDR3 is 16 residues long. Germline assignment: CDR1 LGHNA and CDR2 YNFKEQ. The J segment lost 0 bases and the V segment lost 5 bases, leaving 7 bases of the junction unmatched. CDR3 region: CASSMTGSVSNQPQHF. The CDR3 DNA reads as TGTGCCAGCAGCATGACAGGGAGTGTTAGCAATCAGCCCCAGCATTTT.

The chain couples TRBV29-1 to TRBJ2-7; possibly TRBD2 for D (7 bases). The V end lost 2 bases, the J end lost 4 bases, and 15 bases lay between the germline ends. Germline V gene sequence: CDR1 SQVTM, CDR2 ANQGSEA. The CDR3 is made up of 14 amino acids. CDR3 protein: CSVEWEQGGYEQYF. The CDR3 bases are TGCAGCGTTGAATGGGAACAGGGAGGGTACGAGCAGTACTTC.

Only one count was recorded for this clone. The chain has TRBV2 and TRBJ1-4; 8 bases agree with TRBD1. Germline V CDR1 and CDR2: SNHLY, FYNNEI. The CDR3 is 14 amino acids. J gave up 5 bases and V 6 bases, and 5 bases lay outside the gene matches. The CDR3 reads CASRDRGKNEKLFF. CDR3 DNA: TGTGCCAGCAGAGACAGGGGTAAAAATGAAAAACTGTTTTTT.

The V gene is TRBV19, the J gene TRBJ2-3, with a possible D match to TRBD1 (5 bases). Germline CDR1 LNHDA, CDR2 SQIVND (reference sequence). The CDR3 covers 15 residues. Trimming shortened V by 3 bases and J by 0 bases, and 10 bases separated the two germline ends. The CDR3 loop is CASSITGPSTDTQYF. CDR3 DNA: TGTGCCAGTAGTATCACAGGACCCAGCACAGATACGCAGTATTTT.

J is TRBJ2-3 and V is TRBV15, with 7 positions matching TRBD2. J was trimmed by 1 base and V by 7 bases; bases with no gene match: 5. The CDR3 sequence is 14 residues long. Germline-derived CDR1 and CDR2 are LNHNV and YYDKDF (reference sequence). Here the CDR3 DNA reads TGTGCCACCAAGTCCACTAGCGGCACAGATACGCAGTATTTT. Translating it yields CATKSTSGTDTQYF.

CDR3: CASSLGLAGVTDTQYF. The CDR3 nucleotides are TGTGCCAGCAGCCTCGGACTAGCGGGGGTCACAGATACGCAGTATTTT. The rearrangement links TRBV7-7 to TRBJ2-3, with TRBD2 matching over 13 bases. The ends lost 5 bases at V and 2 bases at J; junction bases unmatched: 4. The V gene's germline CDR1 is SSHAT and CDR2 FNYEAQ (reference sequence). This CDR3 spans 16 amino acids.

The J gene is TRBJ2-7, the V gene TRBV29-1; a possible D gene is TRBD1 (6 bases). The CDR3 contains 12 residues. Germline V gives CDR1 SQVTM, CDR2 ANQGSEA. V was clipped by 7 bases and J by 1 base, with 11 bases between them. The DNA for the CDR3 is TGCAGCGCCCGGGACATTTCCTACGAGCAGTACTTC. Encoded protein: CSARDISYEQYF.